Below, 13 T cell receptor beta chains from the same sample are listed, as sequenced in a study of blood T cell repertoires in COVID-19. This table comes from immunoSEQ multiplex PCR, and its TCRdb copy is limited to in-frame clones, with some not included. The table lists a few hundred thousand clones, approximately 88% of them singletons. Sequencing input: PBMCs or T cells enriched from blood (not recorded which). These receptors were collected from a middle-aged woman who had recovered from COVID-19.

The CDR3 DNA reads as TGTGCCAGCAGTTTTAAGCCTACCCCGGATACGCAGTATTTT. Its protein product is CASSFKPTPDTQYF. The chain joins TRBV27 to TRBJ2-3, with D uncertain. Trimming stripped 3 bases from V and 6 bases from J, with 13 bases between. There are 14 residues in the CDR3. Germline CDR1 is MNHEY and CDR2 is SMNVEV (reference sequence).

The CDR3 is CASSDQTGSQETQYF. The CDR3 nucleotides are TGTGCCAGCAGTGACCAGACAGGGTCCCAAGAGACCCAGTACTTC. The chain recombines TRBV6-1 with TRBJ2-5, with 7 bases aligning to TRBD1. The ends lost 3 bases at V and 1 base at J; junction bases unmatched: 5. From germline, CDR1 is MNHNS and CDR2 SASEGT. The CDR3 is 15 residues long.

This chain links TRBV15 with TRBJ1-2; 8 nucleotides align to TRBD1. The germline CDR1 and CDR2 sequences are LNHNV and YYDKDF (reference sequence). V gave up 0 bases and J gave up 4 bases; unmatched junction bases: 7. This CDR3 comprises 16 residues. CDR3 sequence reads: CATSRDVPGGGYGYTF. Here the CDR3 DNA reads TGTGCCACCAGCAGAGATGTCCCAGGGGGCGGCTATGGCTACACCTTC.

This sequence joins TRBV12-5 and TRBJ2-3, with 8 bases identical to TRBD1. Trimming at V came to 6 bases and at J to 2 bases, leaving 13 bases not matched to a gene. The V gene's germline CDR1 is LGHNT and CDR2 FRNRAP. The CDR3 is made up of 17 amino acids. This CDR3 reads CASGLQTGEAATDTQYF. Written as DNA, the CDR3 is TGTGCTAGTGGGCTCCAGACAGGGGAGGCGGCCACAGATACGCAGTATTTT.

The chain carries TRBV9 and TRBJ2-1; weak D call: TRBD1 (5 bases). Germline CDR1 and CDR2: SGDLS and YYNGEE. The CDR3 has 16 residues. The V end was cut by 1 base, the J end by 6 bases, with 17 bases between. The chain's CDR3 is CASSVFGAQPSNEQFF. In DNA form, the CDR3 reads TGTGCCAGCAGCGTATTTGGGGCCCAGCCCAGCAATGAGCAGTTCTTC. Full variable domain (missing parts from reference TRBV9 and TRBJ2-1): DSGVTQTPKHLITATGQRVTLRCSPRSGDLSVYWYQQSLDQGLQFLIQYYNGEERAKGNILERFSAQQFPDLHSELNLSSLELGDSALYFCASSVFGAQPSNEQFFGPGTRLTVL.

The rearrangement links TRBV5-1 to TRBJ1-3; 9 bases are a match to TRBD1. The V and J ends lost 5 bases and 0 bases, in that order; junction bases with no gene match: 3. CDR3 size: 15 residues. The germline V gene has CDR1 SGHRS and CDR2 YFSETQ. The CDR3 sequence: CASRTDRGSGNTIYF. CDR3 coding DNA: TGCGCCAGCAGGACGGACAGGGGCTCTGGAAACACCATATATTTT.

This clone was counted between two and nine times. CDR3 amino acids: CASSFNGQANYGYTF. The CDR3 nucleotides are TGTGCCAGCAGTTTCAACGGACAGGCCAACTATGGCTACACCTTC. The J gene is TRBJ1-2, the V gene TRBV27; 7 nucleotides match TRBD1. Per germline, CDR1 MNHEY and CDR2 SMNVEV (reference sequence). Germline trimming cut 3 bases from V and 2 bases from J; bases unmatched to any gene: 6. The CDR3 runs 15 residues.

The chain joins TRBV7-9 to TRBJ1-2; no firm D call. CDR1 and CDR2 from the germline V gene are SEHNR and FQNEAQ (reference sequence). This CDR3 has 13 residues. V gave up 4 bases and J gave up 8 bases, with 14 bases separating them. This chain's CDR3 is CASSYKGEAGYTF. The CDR3 DNA follows: TGTGCCAGCAGCTATAAAGGAGAGGCGGGCTACACCTTC.

This chain joins TRBV10-1 and TRBJ2-7; D call uncertain. Germline V gives CDR1 WNHNN, CDR2 SYGVQD (reference sequence). Trimming took 8 bases from V and 0 from J, leaving 11 bases between them. CDR3 length equals 13 residues. CDR3 in DNA: TGCGCCAGCCTACCGCTACCCTCCTACGAGCAGTACTTC. This translates into CASLPLPSYEQYF.

This clone was seen more than once but under ten times. The chain has TRBV11-3 and TRBJ1-1; no definite D call. The CDR3 covers 13 residues. Germline CDR1 and CDR2: SGHNT and YENEEA. V lost 3 bases to trimming and J lost 0 bases, with 5 bases between them. CDR3 amino acids: CASSFQMNTEAFF. DNA of the CDR3: TGTGCCAGCAGCTTCCAGATGAACACTGAAGCTTTCTTT.

CDR3 loop: CAKQAGTSFFETQYF. Written as DNA, the CDR3 is TGTGCGAAACAAGCGGGGACTAGCTTCTTCGAGACCCAGTACTTC. The chain joins TRBV19 to TRBJ2-5; 9 positions agree with TRBD2. CDR1 and CDR2 from the germline V gene are LNHDA and SQIVND (reference sequence). This CDR3 is built from 15 residues.

The chain has TRBV27 and TRBJ1-1; D is undetermined. Germline V gives CDR1 MNHEY, CDR2 SMNVEV (reference sequence). V was pared by 8 bases and J by 1 base, with 17 bases between. The CDR3 has 15 amino acids. The DNA for the CDR3 is TGTGCCAGCCGGGAAAGCACTATAGGGAACACTGAAGCTTTCTTT. Amino acids: CASRESTIGNTEAFF.

The table lists this clone with a few counts. The genes are TRBV10-2 and TRBJ1-1; D might be TRBD1 (5 bases). This CDR3 has 13 residues. V was shortened by 4 bases and J by 11 bases, with 17 bases between the two germline ends. Per germline, CDR1 WSHSY and CDR2 SAAADI. The CDR3 sequence: CASSGRGRLWAFF. DNA for the CDR3: TGCGCCAGCAGTGGAAGGGGCCGGTTGTGGGCTTTCTTT.